The 2 T cell receptor beta chains below come from one sample, sequenced in a study of shared clonotypes between healthy human individuals. The protocol was immunoSEQ multiplex PCR, while the TCRdb copy is restricted to in-frame clones and leaves out a portion. The sample lists a few million clones, over 90% occurring once. Sequencing input: naive CD4+ T cells from PBMCs. Subset reported: CD45RA+ positively selected. The source is a man aged 18 to 30 in good health. Some clones in this sample may be carry-over from other donors' samples.

V and J are TRBV5-1 and TRBJ2-1; TRBD2 agrees at 7 bases. The germline V gene encodes CDR1 SGHRS and CDR2 YFSETQ. V was pared by 0 bases and J by 8 bases, with 8 bases of the junction left unmatched. The CDR3 length is 15 residues. This chain's CDR3 is CASSLEMWEGHEQFF. DNA of the CDR3: TGCGCCAGCAGCTTGGAGATGTGGGAGGGGCATGAGCAGTTCTTC.

V usage is TRBV7-2 and J usage is TRBJ1-5; D unresolved. CDR1 SGHTA and CDR2 FQGNSA come from the germline V gene. The CDR3 covers 15 residues. Trimming left V 1 base short and J 4 bases short, with 11 bases between. This CDR3 reads CASSLGDSLNQPQHF. CDR3 bases: TGTGCCAGCAGCTTAGGGGATTCCCTGAATCAGCCCCAGCATTTT.